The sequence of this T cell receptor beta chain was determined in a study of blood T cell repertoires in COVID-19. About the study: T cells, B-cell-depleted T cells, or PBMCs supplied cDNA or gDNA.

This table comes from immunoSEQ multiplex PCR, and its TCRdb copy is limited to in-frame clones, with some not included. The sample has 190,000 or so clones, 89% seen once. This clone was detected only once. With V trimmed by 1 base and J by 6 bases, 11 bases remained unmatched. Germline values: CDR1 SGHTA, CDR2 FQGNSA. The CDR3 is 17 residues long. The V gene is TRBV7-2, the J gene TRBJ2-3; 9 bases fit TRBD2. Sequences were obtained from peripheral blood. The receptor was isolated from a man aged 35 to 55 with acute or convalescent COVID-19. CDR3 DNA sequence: TGTGCCAGCAGCTTAGACGGGGCGGGGGGGCCAGCGGATACGCAGTATTTT. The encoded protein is CASSLDGAGGPADTQYF. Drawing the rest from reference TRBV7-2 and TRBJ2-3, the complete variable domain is GAGVSQSPSNKVTEKGKDVELRCDPISGHTALYWYRQSLGQGLEFLIYFQGNSAPDKSGLPSDRFSAERTGGSVSTLTIQRTQQEDSAVYLCASSLDGAGGPADTQYFGPGTRLTVL.